The 27 T cell receptor beta chains listed next were all sequenced from one sample in a study of blood T cells in healthy people across ages. A second roughly 6 to 12 cycle PCR used barcoded and J-beta primers. MiXCR was run by TCRdb on the 5' RACE reads, yielding one entry per CDR3 protein. The table records about 680,000 distinct CDR3 sequences, more than 40% of them present only once. Sequences were obtained from blood. These receptors were collected from a woman aged 55-69 years in good health.

The gene calls are TRBV25-1 and TRBJ1-6; weak D call: TRBD1 (6 bases). CDR3 length: 15 amino acids. V was shortened by 1 base and J by 4 bases, with 8 bases between the two germline ends. Germline V gene sequence: CDR1 MGHDK, CDR2 SYGVNS. CDR3 DNA sequence: TGTGCCAGCAGTGAATCTGGACAGTATAATTCACCCCTCCACTTT. Its protein product is CASSESGQYNSPLHF.

This clonotype was observed many times. The chain uses TRBV20-1 and TRBJ2-7; D gene unclear. CDR1 and CDR2 from the germline V gene are DFQATT and SNEGSKA (reference sequence). V lost 2 bases and J 2 bases, leaving 10 bases between the germline ends. This CDR3 comprises 13 residues. The DNA of the CDR3 is TGCAGTGCTAGAAGATCTGGGGCCTACGAGCAGTACTTC. Translation gives CSARRSGAYEQYF.

The chain employs TRBV18 and TRBJ2-7; D is possibly TRBD1 (6 bases). The ends were cut back, 1 base at V and 4 bases at J, with 14 bases in the middle. This CDR3 region has 15 residues. Germline loops: CDR1 KGHSH, CDR2 LQKENI. The CDR3 DNA reads TGTGCCAGCTCACCACAAACAGGGATCATTTACGAGCAGTACTTC. Translated: CASSPQTGIIYEQYF.

The chain is built from TRBV20-1 and TRBJ2-1; D is undetermined. This CDR3 has 17 amino acids. The ends were cut back, 0 bases at V and 0 bases at J, with 15 bases in the middle. Germline V gives CDR1 DFQATT, CDR2 SNEGSKA (reference sequence). The CDR3 sequence is CSARDYSALSSYNEQFF. DNA for the CDR3: TGCAGTGCTAGAGATTATTCTGCGTTGAGCTCCTACAATGAGCAGTTCTTC.

The chain joins TRBV5-5 to TRBJ2-3; either TRBD1 or TRBD2 may fit D (5 bases each). The CDR3 is 15 residues long. V was clipped by 4 bases and J by 2 bases, with 14 bases between them. Germline assignment: CDR1 SGHKS and CDR2 YYEKEE (reference sequence). The CDR3 loop reads CASSSRDGYTDTQYF. The DNA of the CDR3 is TGTGCCAGCAGCAGCCGGGACGGATACACAGATACGCAGTATTTT.

V is TRBV29-1 and J is TRBJ1-1; D gene uncertain. The germline V gene has CDR1 SQVTM and CDR2 ANQGSEA. Trimming removed 4 bases at V and 11 bases at J, with 20 bases between. This CDR3 contains 13 residues. The DNA of the CDR3 is TGCAGCGTTGGGGAATTGACCGGGTCGGAGGCTTTCTTT. Protein sequence: CSVGELTGSEAFF.

The V gene is TRBV15, the J gene TRBJ2-2; D uncertain. Germline V gene sequence: CDR1 LNHNV, CDR2 YYDKDF (reference sequence). V lost 1 base to trimming and J lost 0 bases, with 9 bases between them. The CDR3 contains 16 residues. The CDR3 protein is CATSRGGRPNTGELFF. The CDR3 DNA reads TGTGCCACCAGCAGAGGAGGCAGGCCGAACACCGGGGAGCTGTTTTTT.

This chain links TRBV4-3 with TRBJ2-7; tentatively, D is TRBD1 (7 bases). V was clipped by 0 bases and J by 2 bases, with 8 bases between them. Germline lookup yields CDR1 LGHNA and CDR2 YSLEER. There are 14 residues in the CDR3. The CDR3 is CASSQDRGAYEQYF. The DNA for the CDR3 is TGCGCCAGCAGCCAAGACAGGGGGGCCTACGAGCAGTACTTC.

Comment on this clonotype: This may stem from a read error, because a much larger clone lies one nucleotide away. This chain uses TRBV6-2 or TRBV6-3 with TRBJ2-7, with 9 positions matching TRBD2. There are 16 residues in the CDR3. Unmatched junction bases numbered 10, after V lost 6 bases and J lost 1 base. In germline, CDR1 is MNHEY, CDR2 SVGEGT. CDR3 nucleotides: TGTGCCAGCAGAGCGACTACGGGACTAGCTTCCTACGAGCAGTACTTC. Translating it yields CASRATTGLASYEQYF.

CDR3 sequence: CASSQGTSVYNEQYF. In nucleotides, the CDR3 is TGTGCCAGCAGCCAAGGTACGAGCGTCTACAATGAGCAGTACTTC. The chain has TRBV3-1 and TRBJ2-5, with D unresolved. This CDR3 region has 15 residues. With 1 base removed from V and 11 bases from J, the gap between germline ends came to 20 bases. Germline V gene data show CDR1 as LGHDT and CDR2 as YNNKEL (reference sequence).

This chain's CDR3 is CASSFGQGSYGYTF. Here the CDR3 DNA reads TGTGCCAGCAGTTTCGGACAGGGGAGCTATGGCTACACCTTC. J is TRBJ1-2 and V is TRBV27, with 9 bases lining up with TRBD1. V lost 3 bases and J lost 4; bases outside the gene matches: 3. CDR3 length: 14 amino acids. CDR1 and CDR2 (germline): MNHEY, SMNVEV (reference sequence).

This clonotype was picked up a small number of times. The rearrangement joins TRBV7-2 to TRBJ2-1; 9 bases are shared with TRBD2. V was pared by 4 bases and J by 4 bases, with 5 bases of the junction left unmatched. The CDR3 is 15 amino acids. The germline CDR1 and CDR2 sequences are SGHTA and FQGNSA. The CDR3 sequence is CASSYLAGQYNEQFF. In DNA form, the CDR3 reads TGTGCCAGCAGCTACCTAGCGGGGCAATACAATGAGCAGTTCTTC.

There are a few counts of this clonotype. The chain links TRBV5-1 to TRBJ2-3; D remains ambiguous. Trimming took 2 bases from V and 2 from J, leaving 9 bases between them. Looked up from germline, CDR1 is SGHRS and CDR2 is YFSETQ. The CDR3 has 14 amino acids. Here the CDR3 reads CASSFQRITDTQYF. As DNA, the CDR3 is TGCGCCAGCAGCTTTCAACGGATCACAGATACGCAGTATTTT.

This clonotype was counted many times. The genes are TRBV2 and TRBJ2-5, with 7 positions matching TRBD1. The V and J ends lost 6 bases and 5 bases, in that order; junction bases with no gene match: 6. Germline V gene data show CDR1 as SNHLY and CDR2 as FYNNEI. This CDR3 is 13 amino acids long. CDR3 in amino acids: CASSPIGGETQYF. In DNA form, the CDR3 reads TGTGCCAGCAGCCCCATAGGGGGCGAGACCCAGTACTTC.

A note on this clonotype: Possible read error: a much larger clone is one base away. This chain joins TRBV5-1 and TRBJ2-5, with TRBD2 matching over 7 bases. The CDR3 consists of 13 residues. Trimming took 6 bases from V and 3 from J; bases not matched to a gene: 5. Per the germline V gene, CDR1 is SGHRS and CDR2 is YFSETQ. The CDR3 region has the DNA TGCGCCAGCACTCGAGCGGGGAAAGAGACCCAGTACTTC. This codes for CASTRAGKETQYF.

The V gene is TRBV7-2, the J gene TRBJ2-7; 7 nucleotides match TRBD1. CDR3 size: 18 residues. V lost 2 bases and J lost 1; bases outside the gene matches: 14. Looked up from germline, CDR1 is SGHTA and CDR2 is FQGNSA. The CDR3 reads CASSLMGLGAGGSYEQYF. CDR3 sequence (DNA): TGTGCCAGCAGCTTAATGGGGCTTGGGGCAGGGGGTTCCTACGAGCAGTACTTC. Based on the CDR3 plus reference TRBV7-2 and TRBJ2-7, the full variable domain is GAGVSQSPSNKVTEKGKDVELRCDPISGHTALYWYRQSLGQGLEFLIYFQGNSAPDKSGLPSDRFSAERTGGSVSTLTIQRTQQEDSAVYLCASSLMGLGAGGSYEQYFGPGTRLTVT.

The V and J genes are TRBV10-3 and TRBJ2-1, with 8 bases identical to TRBD2. J gave up 10 bases and V 6 bases, and 11 bases lay outside the gene matches. Germline V gene data show CDR1 as ENHRY and CDR2 as SYGVKD. The length of the CDR3 is 14 residues. As DNA, the CDR3 is TGTGCCATCAGCCTGAGTAGCGGGAACCACGAGCAGTTCTTC. This encodes CAISLSSGNHEQFF.

The chain combines TRBV7-9 with TRBJ2-5, with 7 bases matching TRBD2. The closer fit of TRBJ2-7 to the DNA end suggests the J call may be wrong. This CDR3 spans 15 amino acids. In germline, CDR1 is SEHNR, CDR2 FQNEAQ (reference sequence). The CDR3 DNA is TGTGCCAGCAGCTTAGTTGGGACTACCCAATACGAGCAGTACTTC. Protein: CASSLVGTTQYEQYF.

This chain uses TRBV29-1 with TRBJ2-3, with 8 bases aligning to TRBD1. CDR3 length equals 13 residues. The germline CDR1 and CDR2 sequences are SQVTM and ANQGSEA. V lost 6 bases to trimming and J lost 3 bases; unmatched junction nucleotides: 5. CDR3 in amino acids: CSVRGRSTDTQYF. The DNA for the CDR3 is TGCAGCGTCAGGGGGCGATCAACAGATACGCAGTATTTT.

The chain combines TRBV2 with TRBJ2-1, with 9 positions matching TRBD2. The last part of the DNA fits TRBJ2-7 better; the J call may be wrong. CDR1 SNHLY and CDR2 FYNNEI come from the germline V gene. The CDR3 extends over 13 amino acids. The CDR3 sequence: CASRREGGNEQYF. Written as DNA, the CDR3 is TGTGCCAGCAGGCGGGAGGGTGGAAATGAGCAGTACTTC.

This sequence joins TRBV7-2 and TRBJ2-1; TRBD2 matches 12 bases. The CDR3 extends over 18 amino acids. Germline-derived CDR1 and CDR2 are SGHTA and FQGNSA. J was trimmed by 0 bases and V by 3 bases; bases with no gene match: 6. The chain's CDR3 is CASSFPSGRASSYNEQFF. DNA for the CDR3: TGTGCCAGCAGCTTCCCTAGCGGGAGGGCCAGCTCCTACAATGAGCAGTTCTTC.

This chain links TRBV20-1 with TRBJ2-5, with 8 bases aligning to TRBD1. The germline V gene has CDR1 DFQATT and CDR2 SNEGSKA (reference sequence). Trimming took 1 base from V and 3 from J; bases not matched to a gene: 4. The CDR3 totals 14 residues. CDR3 sequence reads: CSARASDREETQYF. The DNA for the CDR3 is TGCAGTGCTAGAGCCTCGGACAGGGAAGAGACCCAGTACTTC.

The chain joins TRBV12-3 or TRBV12-4 to TRBJ2-7; D perhaps matches TRBD2 (6 bases). The CDR3 extends over 17 amino acids. Trimming removed 5 bases at V and 0 bases at J, with 20 bases between. The CDR3: CASSQWASATLSYEQYF. CDR3 sequence (DNA): TGTGCCAGCAGTCAATGGGCTAGCGCCACACTCTCCTACGAGCAGTACTTC.

The genes are TRBV7-2 and TRBJ2-5, with D tentatively TRBD2 (6 bases). Germline loops: CDR1 SGHTA, CDR2 FQGNSA. Trimming cost V 4 bases and J 11 bases, with 17 bases left between them. The CDR3 is 13 residues long. CDR3 sequence reads: CASSSSDSIEQYF. The CDR3 region has the DNA TGTGCCAGCAGCTCTAGCGATTCTATTGAGCAGTACTTC.

This clonotype was seen only a few times. The V gene is TRBV9, the J gene TRBJ1-2; the match to TRBD1 covers 8 bases. Germline V gene lookup returns CDR1 SGDLS and CDR2 YYNGEE. V gave up 3 bases and J gave up 0 bases; unmatched junction bases: 4. The CDR3 has 15 amino acids. CDR3 residues: CASSEGQGTNYGYTF. The CDR3 coding sequence is TGTGCCAGCAGCGAAGGACAGGGCACTAACTATGGCTACACCTTC.

In this sample, this clonotype turned up a few times. The V call is TRBV6-5, the J call TRBJ2-5; D is unresolved. The CDR3 is 15 residues long. CDR1 and CDR2 from the germline V gene are MNHEY and SVGAGI. V lost 4 bases to trimming and J lost 0 bases, with 12 bases between them. DNA for the CDR3: TGTGCCAGCAGTTCAGGACGGGCGTACCAAGAGACCCAGTACTTC. Protein product: CASSSGRAYQETQYF.

The V gene is TRBV10-3, the J gene TRBJ2-1; D is undetermined. Trimming shortened V by 9 bases and J by 0 bases, and 6 bases separated the two germline ends. From germline, CDR1 is ENHRY and CDR2 SYGVKD. This CDR3 has 12 residues. The CDR3 DNA reads TGTGCCATGCGGACCTCCTACAATGAGCAGTTCTTC. This codes for CAMRTSYNEQFF.